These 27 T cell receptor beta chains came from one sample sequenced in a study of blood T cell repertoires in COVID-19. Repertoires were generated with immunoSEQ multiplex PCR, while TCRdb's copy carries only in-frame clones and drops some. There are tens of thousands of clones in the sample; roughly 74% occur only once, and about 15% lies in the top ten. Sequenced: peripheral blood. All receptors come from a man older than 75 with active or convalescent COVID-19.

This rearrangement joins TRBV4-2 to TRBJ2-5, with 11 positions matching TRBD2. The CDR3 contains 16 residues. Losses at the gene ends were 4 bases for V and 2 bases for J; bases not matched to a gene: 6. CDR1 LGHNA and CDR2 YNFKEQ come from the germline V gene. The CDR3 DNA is TGTGCCAGCAGCCGGGCTAGCGGGGGGATACAAGAGACCCAGTACTTC. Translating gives CASSRASGGIQETQYF.

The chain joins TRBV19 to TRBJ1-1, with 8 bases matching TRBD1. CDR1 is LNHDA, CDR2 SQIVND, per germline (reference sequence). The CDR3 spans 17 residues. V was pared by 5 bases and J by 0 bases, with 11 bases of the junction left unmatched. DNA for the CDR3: TGTGCCAGTAGTTGGACAGGGAGATTGGAAATGAACACTGAAGCTTTCTTT. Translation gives CASSWTGRLEMNTEAFF. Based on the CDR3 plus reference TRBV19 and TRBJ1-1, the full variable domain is DGGITQSPKYLFRKEGQNVTLSCEQNLNHDAMYWYRQDPGQGLRLIYYSQIVNDFQKGDIAEGYSVSREKKESFPLTVTSAQKNPTAFYLCASSWTGRLEMNTEAFFGQGTRLTVV.

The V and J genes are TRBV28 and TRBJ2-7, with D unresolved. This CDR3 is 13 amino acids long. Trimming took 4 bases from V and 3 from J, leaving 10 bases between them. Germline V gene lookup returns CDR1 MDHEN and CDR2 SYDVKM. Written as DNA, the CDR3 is TGTGCCAGCAGTTCAGGCCCGGTCTACGAGCAGTACTTC. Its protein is CASSSGPVYEQYF. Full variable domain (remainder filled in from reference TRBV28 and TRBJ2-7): DVKVTQSSRYLVKRTGEKVFLECVQDMDHENMFWYRQDPGLGLRLIYFSYDVKMKEKGDIPEGYSVSREKKERFSLILESASTNQTSMYLCASSSGPVYEQYFGPGTRLTVT.

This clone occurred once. CDR3 nucleotide sequence: TGCGCCAGCAGCTTGGAAGGACAGGGTAATCAGCCCCAGCATTTT. As protein: CASSLEGQGNQPQHF. The rearrangement uses TRBV5-1 and TRBJ1-5; TRBD1 aligns across 8 bases. CDR3 size: 15 residues. Germline V CDR1 and CDR2: SGHRS, YFSETQ. J lost 4 bases, V lost 0 bases, and 3 bases had no gene match.

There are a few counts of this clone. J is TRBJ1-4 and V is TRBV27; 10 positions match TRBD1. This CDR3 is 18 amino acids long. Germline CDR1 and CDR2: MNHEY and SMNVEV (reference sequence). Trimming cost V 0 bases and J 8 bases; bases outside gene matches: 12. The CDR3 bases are TGTGCCAGCAGTTTATCAATGCTGTTGGGACAGGGGAGGGAAAAACTGTTTTTT. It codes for CASSLSMLLGQGREKLFF. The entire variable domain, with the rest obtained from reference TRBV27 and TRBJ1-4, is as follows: EAQVTQNPRYLITVTGKKLTVTCSQNMNHEYMSWYRQDPGLGLRQIYYSMNVEVTDKGDVPEGYKVSRKEKRNFPLILESPSPNQTSLYFCASSLSMLLGQGREKLFFGSGTQLSVL.

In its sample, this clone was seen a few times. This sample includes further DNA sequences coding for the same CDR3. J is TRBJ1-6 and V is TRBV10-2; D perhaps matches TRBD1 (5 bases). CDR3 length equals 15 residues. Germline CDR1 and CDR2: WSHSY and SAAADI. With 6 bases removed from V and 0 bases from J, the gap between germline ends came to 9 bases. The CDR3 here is CASRRGSSYNSPLHF. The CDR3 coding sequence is TGCGCCAGCAGGCGGGGGAGCTCCTATAATTCACCCCTCCACTTT.

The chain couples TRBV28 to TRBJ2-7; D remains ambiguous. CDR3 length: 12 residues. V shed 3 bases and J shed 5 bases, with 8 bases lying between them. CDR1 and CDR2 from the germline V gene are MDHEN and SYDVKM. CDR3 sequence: CASSFEPNEQYF. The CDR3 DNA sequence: TGTGCCAGCAGTTTCGAGCCTAACGAGCAGTACTTC.

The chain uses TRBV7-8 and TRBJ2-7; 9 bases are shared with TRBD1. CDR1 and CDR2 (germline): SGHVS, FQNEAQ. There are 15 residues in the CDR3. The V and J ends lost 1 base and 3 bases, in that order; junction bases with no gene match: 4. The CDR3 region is CASSLVGTGIYEQYF. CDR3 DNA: TGTGCCAGCAGCTTAGTGGGGACAGGGATCTACGAGCAGTACTTC.

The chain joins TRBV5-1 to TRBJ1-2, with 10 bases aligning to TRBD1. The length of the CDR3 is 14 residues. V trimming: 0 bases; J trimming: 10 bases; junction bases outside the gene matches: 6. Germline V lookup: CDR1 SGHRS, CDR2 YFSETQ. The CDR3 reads CASSLEGQGLDYTF. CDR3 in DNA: TGCGCCAGCAGCTTGGAGGGACAGGGGTTAGACTACACCTTC.

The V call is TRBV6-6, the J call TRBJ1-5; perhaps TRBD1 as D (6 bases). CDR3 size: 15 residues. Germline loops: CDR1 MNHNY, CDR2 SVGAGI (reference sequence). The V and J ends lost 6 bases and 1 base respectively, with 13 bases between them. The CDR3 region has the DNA TGTGCCAGCAGCCGATTTACAGGGAGCAATCAGCCCCAGCATTTT. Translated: CASSRFTGSNQPQHF.

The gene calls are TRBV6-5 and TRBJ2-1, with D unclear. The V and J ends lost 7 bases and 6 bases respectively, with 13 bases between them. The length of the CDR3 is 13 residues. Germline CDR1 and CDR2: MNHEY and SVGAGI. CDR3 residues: CASTPQAVNEQFF. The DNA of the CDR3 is TGTGCCAGCACTCCCCAGGCTGTCAATGAGCAGTTCTTC.

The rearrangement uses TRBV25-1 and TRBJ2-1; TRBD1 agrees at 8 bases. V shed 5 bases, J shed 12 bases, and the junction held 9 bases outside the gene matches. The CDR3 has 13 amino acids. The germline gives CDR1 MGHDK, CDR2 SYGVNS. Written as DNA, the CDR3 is TGTGCCAGCAGTCGGACAGGGCCTGAGGGGCAGTTCTTC. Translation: CASSRTGPEGQFF.

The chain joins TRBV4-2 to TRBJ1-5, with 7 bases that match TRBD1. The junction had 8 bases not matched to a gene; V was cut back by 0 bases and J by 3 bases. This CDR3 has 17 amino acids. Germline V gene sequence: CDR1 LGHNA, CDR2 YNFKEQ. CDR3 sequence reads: CASSQDIQGLPNQPQHF. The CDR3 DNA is TGTGCCAGCAGCCAAGATATACAGGGGCTTCCCAATCAGCCCCAGCATTTT.

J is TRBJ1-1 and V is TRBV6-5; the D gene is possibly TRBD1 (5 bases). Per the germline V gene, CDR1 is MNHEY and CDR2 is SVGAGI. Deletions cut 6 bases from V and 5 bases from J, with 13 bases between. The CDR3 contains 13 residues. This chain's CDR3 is CASRAQGKTEAFF. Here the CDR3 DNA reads TGTGCCAGCAGAGCGCAGGGTAAGACTGAAGCTTTCTTT.

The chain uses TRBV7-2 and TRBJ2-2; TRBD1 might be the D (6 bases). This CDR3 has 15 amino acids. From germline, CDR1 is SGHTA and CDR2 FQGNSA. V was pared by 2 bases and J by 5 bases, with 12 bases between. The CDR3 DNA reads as TGTGCCAGCAGCTTAAACAGGGAGAGAACCGGGGAGCTGTTTTTT. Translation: CASSLNRERTGELFF. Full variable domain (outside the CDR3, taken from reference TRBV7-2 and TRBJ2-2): GAGVSQSPSNKVTEKGKDVELRCDPISGHTALYWYRQSLGQGLEFLIYFQGNSAPDKSGLPSDRFSAERTGGSVSTLTIQRTQQEDSAVYLCASSLNRERTGELFFGEGSRLTVL.

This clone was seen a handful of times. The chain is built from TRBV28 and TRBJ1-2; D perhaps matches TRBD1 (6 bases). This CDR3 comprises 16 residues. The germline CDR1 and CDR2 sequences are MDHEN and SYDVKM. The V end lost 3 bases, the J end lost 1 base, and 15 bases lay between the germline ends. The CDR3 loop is CASSLAGDSFNYGYTF. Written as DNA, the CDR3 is TGTGCCAGCAGTTTGGCAGGGGATTCTTTTAACTATGGCTACACCTTC.

The CDR3 DNA sequence: TGCGCCAGCAGCCGAACCGGACAGGGTAATGAGCAGTTCTTC. Its protein is CASSRTGQGNEQFF. The chain couples TRBV5-1 to TRBJ2-1, with 8 positions matching TRBD1. This CDR3 comprises 14 residues. Germline V CDR1 and CDR2: SGHRS, YFSETQ. V was clipped by 4 bases and J by 7 bases; unmatched bases: 7.

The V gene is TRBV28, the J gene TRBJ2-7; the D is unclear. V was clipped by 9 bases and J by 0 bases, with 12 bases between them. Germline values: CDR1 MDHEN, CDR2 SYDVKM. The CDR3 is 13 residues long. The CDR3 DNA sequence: TGTGCCAGTCGGGTTCCCACCTCCTACGAGCAGTACTTC. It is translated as CASRVPTSYEQYF.

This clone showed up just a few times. CDR3 loop: CASSPSREDEQYF. DNA for the CDR3: TGTGCCAGCTCACCCTCGCGGGAGGACGAGCAGTACTTC. V is TRBV18 and J is TRBJ2-7; TRBD2 matches at 8 bases. V gave up 3 bases and J gave up 5 bases; unmatched junction bases: 3. Per the germline V gene, CDR1 is KGHSH and CDR2 is LQKENI. The CDR3 length is 13 residues. Full variable domain (remainder filled in from reference TRBV18 and TRBJ2-7): NAGVMQNPRHLVRRRGQEARLRCSPMKGHSHVYWYRQLPEEGLKFMVYLQKENIIDESGMPKERFSAEFPKEGPSILRIQQVVRGDSAAYFCASSPSREDEQYFGPGTRLTVT.

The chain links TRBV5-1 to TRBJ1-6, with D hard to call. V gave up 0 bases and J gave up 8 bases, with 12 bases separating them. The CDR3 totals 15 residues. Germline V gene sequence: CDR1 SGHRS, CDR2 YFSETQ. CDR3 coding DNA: TGCGCCAGCAGCTTGGTGGGTGCCGGGGATTCACCCCTCCACTTT. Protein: CASSLVGAGDSPLHF.

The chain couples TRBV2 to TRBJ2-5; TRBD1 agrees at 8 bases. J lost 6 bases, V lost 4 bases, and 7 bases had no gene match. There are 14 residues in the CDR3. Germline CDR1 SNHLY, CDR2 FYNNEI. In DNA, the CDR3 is TGTGCCAGCAGTGGACAGGGGAGTGTGAAGACCCAGTACTTC. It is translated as CASSGQGSVKTQYF.

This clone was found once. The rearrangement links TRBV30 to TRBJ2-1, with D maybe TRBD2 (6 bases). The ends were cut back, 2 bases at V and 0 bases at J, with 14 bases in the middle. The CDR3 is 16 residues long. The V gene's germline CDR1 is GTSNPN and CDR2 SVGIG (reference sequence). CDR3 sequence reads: CAWSKLGGNSYNEQFF. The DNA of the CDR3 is TGTGCCTGGAGTAAATTGGGCGGGAACTCCTACAATGAGCAGTTCTTC.

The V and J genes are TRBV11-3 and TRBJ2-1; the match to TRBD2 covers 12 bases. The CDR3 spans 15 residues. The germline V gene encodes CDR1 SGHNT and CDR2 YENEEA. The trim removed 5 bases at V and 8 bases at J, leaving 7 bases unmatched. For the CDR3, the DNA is TGTGCCAGCAGCCCCCGACTAGCGGGAGCCCATGAGCAGTTCTTC. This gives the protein CASSPRLAGAHEQFF.

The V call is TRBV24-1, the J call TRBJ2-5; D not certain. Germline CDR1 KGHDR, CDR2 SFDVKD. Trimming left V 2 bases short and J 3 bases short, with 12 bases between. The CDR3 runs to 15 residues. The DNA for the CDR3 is TGTGCCACCAGTGATTCGGCATCTGACAAAGAGACCCAGTACTTC. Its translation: CATSDSASDKETQYF.

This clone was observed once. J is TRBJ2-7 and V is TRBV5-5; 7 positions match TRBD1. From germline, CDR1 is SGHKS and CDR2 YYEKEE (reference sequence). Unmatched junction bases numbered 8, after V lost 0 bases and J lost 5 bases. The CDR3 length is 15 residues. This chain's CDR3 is CASSLAVGGLHEQYF. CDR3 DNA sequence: TGTGCCAGCAGCTTGGCCGTAGGGGGCTTACACGAGCAGTACTTC.

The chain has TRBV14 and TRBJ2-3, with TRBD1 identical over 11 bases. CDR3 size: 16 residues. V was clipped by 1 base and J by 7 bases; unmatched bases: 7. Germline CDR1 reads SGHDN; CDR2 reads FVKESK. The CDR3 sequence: CASSQGTGTGGNTQYF. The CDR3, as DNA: TGTGCCAGCAGCCAAGGGACCGGGACAGGGGGAAATACGCAGTATTTT.

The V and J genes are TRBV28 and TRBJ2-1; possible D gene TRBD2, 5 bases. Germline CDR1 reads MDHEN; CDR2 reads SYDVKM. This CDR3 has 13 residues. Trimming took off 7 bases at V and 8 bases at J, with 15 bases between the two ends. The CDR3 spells CASTLAFLHEQFF. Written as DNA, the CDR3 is TGTGCCAGCACCCTAGCATTTTTGCATGAGCAGTTCTTC.